This T cell receptor (beta chain) was profiled in a study of T-cell reconstitution after alpha-beta-depleted transplantation in children. A TCRbeta library incorporating unique molecular identifiers was prepared. TCRdb passed the PCR reads through MiXCR, listing each CDR3 protein once. The table shows 420,000 or so distinct CDR3 sequences, with roughly 11% occurring only once. This CDR3 comprises 20 residues. Between the trimmed V and J ends, which lost 5 bases and 2 bases, there was a span of 28 bases. CDR1 and CDR2 from the germline V gene are LGHDT and YNNKEL (reference sequence). This clonotype was observed a few times.

The chain combines TRBV3-1 with TRBJ2-1; tentatively, D is TRBD2 (5 bases). This receptor was taken from a human donor who donated a stem cell graft to a child with acute myeloid leukemia. Sequencing used PBMCs from the stem cell graft donor, obtained from the stem cell graft. As DNA, the CDR3 is TGTGCCAGCAGCGGCGCTCTTTTTGTCGTGGGGAGTTTCGCCTACAATGAGCAGTTCTTC. Translated: CASSGALFVVGSFAYNEQFF.